What follows describes a single T cell receptor beta chain. This clone's antigen is unknown. No base quality information exists; no much larger clone differs at one position. The record originates from a study of OX40 agonist ivuxolimab in advanced cancers. Background on the whole study: Ivuxolimab was a fully human IgG2 agonistic monoclonal antibody targeting the costimulatory receptor OX40 (CD134). Intravenous ivuxolimab was administered to patients every 2 weeks at six dose levels: 0.01, 0.1, 0.3, 1.5, 3 and 10 mg/kg. Of the approximately 50 patients in dose escalation, around 19 had hepatocellular carcinoma, about 15 had melanoma, 9 had renal cell carcinoma and 9 had head and neck cancer. In the dose-escalation cohort, nearly 85% of patients were male, and the mean age was approximately 60 years with a range of roughly 20 to 80. Prior anti-PD-1, anti-PD-L1 or anti-CTLA-4 therapy was permitted, and approximately 42% of dose-escalation patients had received checkpoint inhibitors. Partial responses occurred in three dose-escalation patients: two with cutaneous melanoma and one with hepatocellular carcinoma. The purpose of peripheral TCRbeta sequencing was to test whether ivuxolimab changed TCR sequence diversity and led to clonal T-cell expansion. The paper describes the monotherapy dose-escalation part (N ≈ 49 patients) of the phase I trial of ivuxolimab.

The trial excluded patients who had a history of autoimmune disease or were on systemic immunosuppression. Peripheral blood for TCR sequencing was drawn from every dose cohort at baseline, at cycle 4 day 1 and at cycle 7 day 1. Samples were obtained from an open-label, multicenter, first-in-human phase I dose-escalation trial of ivuxolimab. Adults with locally advanced or metastatic head and neck squamous cell, hepatocellular, melanoma or renal cell carcinoma were enrolled in the trial. CD4+ and CD8+ T cells were sorted separately from peripheral blood before TCR sequencing. General study outcomes and caveats: After ivuxolimab, CD8+ T cells had more expanded clones than CD4+ T cells on average. The antigen specificity of the clonally expanded peripheral T cells was not determined. At doses of 0.1 to 3.0 mg/kg, clonal expansion of both CD4+ and CD8+ blood T cells was observed from baseline to week 6. Low levels of normalized T-cell clonal expansion were also seen in some patients who did not respond. In the 0.1-3.0 mg/kg groups, partial responders were among the patients with the lowest normalized peripheral clonal expansion, particularly in CD8+ T cells.

CDR3 length: 16 amino acids, cysteine to phenylalanine. Only the CDR3 portion is preserved as DNA: 48 bases, with reading frame beginning at the first base. CDR1 and CDR2 are read off the germline V gene as SGHNT and YENEEA. The V end loses 1 base and the J end loses 2 bases, and a stretch of 14 bases separates them. To sequence the TCRbeta CDR3 region, genomic DNA was isolated from the sorted cells. The immunoSEQ Assay was used for sequencing of TCRbeta CDR3 regions. TCRdb re-hosts the immuneACCESS table, in-frame sequences only. Its copies lack some clones; in the studies checked, an unresolved V gene accounts for under half of them, and the cause for the rest is not known. Within this sample are over 25,000 clones, with about four fifths of them counted one time only. The ten most abundant clones make up 20% to 25% of the sample.

The chain couples TRBV11-3 to TRBJ2-5; the D gene assignment is ambiguous. Specimen: CD4+ or CD8+ T cells sorted from blood, collected in a trial of the OX40 agonist ivuxolimab. The origin of this receptor is an adult with an advanced solid tumor such as melanoma, head and neck, liver or kidney cancer. The nucleotide sequence is given as TGTGCCAGCAGCTTAGGGGTTAAACCCGAACAAGAGACCCAGTACTTC. Its translation reads: CASSLGVKPEQETQYF. With all but the CDR3 taken from the reference TRBV11-3 and TRBJ2-5 genes, the full variable domain is: EAGVVQSPRYKIIEKKQPVAFWCNPISGHNTLYWYLQNLGQGPELLIRYENEEAVDDSQLPKDRFSAERLKGVDSTLKIQPAELGDSAVYLCASSLGVKPEQETQYFGPGTRLLVL.